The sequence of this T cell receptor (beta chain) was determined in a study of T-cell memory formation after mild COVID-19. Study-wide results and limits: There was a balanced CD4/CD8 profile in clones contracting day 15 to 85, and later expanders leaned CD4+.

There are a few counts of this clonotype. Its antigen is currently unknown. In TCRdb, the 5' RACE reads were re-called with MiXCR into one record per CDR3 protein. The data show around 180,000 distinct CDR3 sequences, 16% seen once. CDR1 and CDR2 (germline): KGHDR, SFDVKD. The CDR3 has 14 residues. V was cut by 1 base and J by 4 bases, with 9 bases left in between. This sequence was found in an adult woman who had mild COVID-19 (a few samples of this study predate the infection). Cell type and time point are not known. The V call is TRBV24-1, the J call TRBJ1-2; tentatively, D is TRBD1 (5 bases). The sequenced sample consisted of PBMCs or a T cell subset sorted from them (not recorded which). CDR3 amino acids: CATSDFSQGYGYTF. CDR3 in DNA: TGTGCCACCAGTGATTTCTCCCAGGGCTATGGCTACACCTTC.